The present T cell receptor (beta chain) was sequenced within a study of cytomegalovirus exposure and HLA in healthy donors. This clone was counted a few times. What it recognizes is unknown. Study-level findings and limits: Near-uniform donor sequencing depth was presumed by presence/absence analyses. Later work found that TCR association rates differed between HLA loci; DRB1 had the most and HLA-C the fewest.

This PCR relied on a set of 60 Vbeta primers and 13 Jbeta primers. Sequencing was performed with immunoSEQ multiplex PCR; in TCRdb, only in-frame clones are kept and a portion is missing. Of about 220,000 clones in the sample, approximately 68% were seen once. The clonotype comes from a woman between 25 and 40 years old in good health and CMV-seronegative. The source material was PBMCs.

The CDR3 loop reads CASSPGTSSNQPQHF. The CDR3 DNA reads TGCGCCAGCAGCCCGGGGACAAGTAGCAATCAGCCCCAGCATTTT. The rearrangement joins TRBV5-1 to TRBJ1-5; tentatively, D is TRBD1 (6 bases). The CDR3 is made up of 15 amino acids. Looked up from germline, CDR1 is SGHRS and CDR2 is YFSETQ. V was trimmed by 4 bases and J by 0 bases, leaving 11 bases between them.